This TCR beta chain was identified during a study of blood T cell repertoires in COVID-19. Across the study: There were acute and convalescent COVID-19 samples, and they came from the United States, Italy and Spain.

Original methodology: By means of reference gene primer amplification, nucleated cell counts were estimated. Sequencing was performed with immunoSEQ multiplex PCR; in TCRdb, only in-frame clones are kept and a portion is missing. The V and J calls and clone size are taken from that table; D and trimming were inferred from the DNA. The profile shows under 250,000 clones, approximately 90% of them singletons. Participants spanned ages about 18 to 90 years and resided in 24 US areas. Either two negative PCRs, clearance, or symptom resolution qualified Cohort 3 donors as recovered. The CDR3 has 16 residues. Per germline, CDR1 SGHTA and CDR2 FQGNSA. J gave up 4 bases and V 4 bases, and 9 bases lay outside the gene matches.

The V call is TRBV7-2, the J call TRBJ2-3; TRBD2 aligns across 9 bases. The specimen was PBMCs or T cells enriched from blood (not recorded which). This sequence originates from a man younger than 40 who had recovered from COVID-19. The CDR3 sequence: CASSSRLLAGADTQYF. CDR3 bases: TGTGCCAGCAGCTCCCGCCTACTAGCGGGTGCAGATACGCAGTATTTT.